Listed below are T cell receptor beta chains from one sample, sequenced in a study of T-cell reconstitution after alpha-beta-depleted transplantation in children. TCRdb re-analysed the PCR reads in MiXCR, keeping a single row per CDR3 protein. This sample has more than 200,000 distinct CDR3 sequences, with 20% to 30% found just once. The source material was PBMCs, sampled before TCRalphabeta/CD19-depleted stem cell transplant. These receptor sequences come from a girl aged 2 to 9 with Fanconi anemia, due to receive a stem cell transplant. Each CDR3 is given without its conserved first and last residue. Fields, in order: D gene, clone size, J gene, V gene, CDR3 protein. D genes are given only for firm matches. Expanded clones get a size class; other rows say once, few or many, or leave the size out.

>TRBD1|many|TRBJ2-1|TRBV4-2
ASSQDRDRQF
>.|few|TRBJ2-4|TRBV12-3/TRBV12-4
ASSLRQLILAKNIQY
>.|.|TRBJ1-1|TRBV7-8
ASSPPLRQGKAF
>TRBD1|.|TRBJ2-7|TRBV25-1
ASSVDRDEQY
>TRBD2|few|TRBJ2-5|TRBV29-1
SVGTSGVSETQY
>TRBD2|.|TRBJ2-5|TRBV6-5
ASATSGGYQETQY
>TRBD2|.|TRBJ2-7|TRBV20-1
SATGLAEPYEQY
>.|.|TRBJ2-2|TRBV3-1
ASSHPMSGPNTGELF
>.|many|TRBJ2-5|TRBV5-1
ASSWIGETQY
>.|.|TRBJ2-5|TRBV7-8
ASSLVARLGETQY
>TRBD1|.|TRBJ2-7|TRBV7-4
ASRPETGSHSYEQY
>.|many|TRBJ2-7|TRBV20-1
SADEGGPNSYEQY
>TRBD1|few|TRBJ1-1|TRBV29-1
SVATGGLDTEAF
>.|many|TRBJ2-7|TRBV20-1
SARDNQAGFLKYEQY
>.|once|TRBJ2-7|TRBV3-1
ASIQPDTTYEQY
>.|few|TRBJ2-4|TRBV29-1
SAILAKNIQY
>.|once|TRBJ1-1|TRBV11-1
ASSLVGKLNTEAF
>.|many|TRBJ1-1|TRBV12-3/TRBV12-4
ASTLSGGPGTEAF
>.|few|TRBJ2-1|TRBV11-3
ASSLDGRKGNEQF
>.|many|TRBJ2-3|TRBV6-4
ASSDWGHTDTQY
>.|many|TRBJ2-1|TRBV12-3/TRBV12-4
ASSLGGGPSEQF
>TRBD1|many|TRBJ2-6|TRBV27
ASSSRTGVNSGANVLT
>TRBD2|.|TRBJ2-7|TRBV5-1
ASSTWASGTYEQY